Listed below are T cell receptor beta chains from one sample, sequenced in a study of cytomegalovirus exposure and HLA in healthy donors. Clones were read by immunoSEQ multiplex PCR, and TCRdb kept only the in-frame ones, dropping some. The sample yields under 200,000 clones, 80% seen once. The source material was PBMCs. Every receptor here comes from a woman aged 45-65 years in good health and CMV-seronegative. CDR3s include the opening cysteine and the closing phenylalanine or tryptophan. The D gene is left open where the match is weak. Expanded clones get a size class; other rows say once, few or many, or leave the size out.

d_call clone_size j_call v_call cdr3_nt cdr3_aa
TRBD1 few TRBJ2-7 TRBV29-1 TGCAGCGTCCTGACAGGGGAGAAGTCCTACGAGCAGTACTTC CSVLTGEKSYEQYF
- - TRBJ2-4 TRBV27 TGTGCCAGCAGTCCTGCGGGGTGGTGGAACATTCAGTACTTC CASSPAGWWNIQYF
- - TRBJ2-3 TRBV9 TGTGCCAGCAGCGGGCAGAGCACAGATACGCAGTATTTT CASSGQSTDTQYF
TRBD1 - TRBJ2-7 TRBV10-3 TGTGCCATCAGTGATCGCGGGACAGGGGGCGACGAGCAGTACTTC CAISDRGTGGDEQYF
- - TRBJ1-1 TRBV29-1 TGCAGCGTTGTAAGGACCATCGGCGTTTGGGGGGGGGCTCAGAACACTGAAGCTTTCTTT CSVVRTIGVWGGAQNTEAFF
- once TRBJ2-1 TRBV19 TGTGCCAGTAGTTTGGGGGCTGGCCCTTACAATGAGCAGTTCTTC CASSLGAGPYNEQFF
TRBD1 - TRBJ1-1 TRBV5-4 TGTGCCAGCAGCTTGGACAGGGGGCTAGTAGCTTTCTTT CASSLDRGLVAFF
TRBD2 - TRBJ2-7 TRBV27 TGTGGCGCCGACGTGGTAGCGGGAGTTCCCAGCTACGAGCAGTACTTC CGADVVAGVPSYEQYF
- - TRBJ1-5 TRBV15 TGTGCCACCAGCCGCGGAGGGCCTCAGCCCCAGCATTTT CATSRGGPQPQHF
- few TRBJ1-1 TRBV7-9 TGTGCCGCGAGCGGGAGTATGAACACTGAAGCTTTCTTT CAASGSMNTEAFF
- - TRBJ1-1 TRBV5-1 TGCGCCAGCAGCGAGCCTCTTTCGAACACTGAAGCTTTCTTT CASSEPLSNTEAFF
- - TRBJ2-2 TRBV27 TGTGCCAGCAGGGGAGCTTACACCGGGGAGCTGTTTTTT CASRGAYTGELFF
TRBD1 - TRBJ1-5 TRBV19 TGTGCCAGTAGTCAAGACGACAGGGGATATAGCAATCAGCCCCAGCATTTT CASSQDDRGYSNQPQHF
TRBD1 few TRBJ2-2 TRBV14 TGTGCCAGCAGACAACAGGGGCGCACCGGGGAGCTGTTTTTT CASRQQGRTGELFF
TRBD2 - TRBJ2-5 TRBV4-3 TGCGCCAGCAGCCAAGGTTCGGTAGCGGGGGTCGAGGAGACCCAGTACTTC CASSQGSVAGVEETQYF
TRBD1 once TRBJ1-1 TRBV19 TGTGCCAGTAGGGAACAGGGGAGATTCACTGAAGCTTTCTTT CASREQGRFTEAFF
TRBD1 - TRBJ1-2 TRBV6-5 TGTGCCAGCAGCTATACAGGGGGTGGCGACTATGGCTACACCTTC CASSYTGGGDYGYTF
TRBD2 once TRBJ2-2 TRBV13 TGTGCCAGCAGCTTCGATCTAGCGGGAGACACCGGGGAGCTGTTTTTT CASSFDLAGDTGELFF
TRBD1 - TRBJ1-2 TRBV25-1 TGTGCCAGCAGTGAATATGGACAGGATTATGGCTACACCTTC CASSEYGQDYGYTF
- few TRBJ2-7 TRBV7-8 TGTGCCAGCAGCCGCCCGGGGTACGAGCAGTACTTC CASSRPGYEQYF
TRBD2 - TRBJ2-1 TRBV6-6 TGTGCCAGCAGTCTAGCGGGAGGGCGGAGGAATGAGCAGTTCTTC CASSLAGGRRNEQFF
TRBD1 - TRBJ1-1 TRBV28 TGTGCCAGCAGTCCAGGACAGGGCCTTAGGTGGAACACTGAAGCTTTCTTT CASSPGQGLRWNTEAFF
TRBD1 - TRBJ2-7 TRBV27 TGTGCCAGCAGTCCTCGACAGGGCAACGCGATATTAGAGCAGTACTTC CASSPRQGNAILEQYF